These 22 T cell receptor beta chains share one sample of origin, sequenced in a study of T cell responses to AZD1222 COVID-19 vaccine. Data came from immunoSEQ multiplex PCR; TCRdb stores just in-frame clones and leaves some out. Altogether about 40,000 clones are present, over 75% being singletons, with the ten largest covering 26%. The sample here was peripheral blood, taken 28 days after the second dose of the MenACWY control vaccine. These receptors were obtained from an adult who received the MenACWY meningococcal vaccine as a control.

The rearrangement links TRBV30 to TRBJ2-7; D might be TRBD2 (5 bases). The germline V and J ends were trimmed by 2 bases and 0 bases, with 14 bases remaining between them. From germline, CDR1 is GTSNPN and CDR2 SVGIG (reference sequence). There are 15 residues in the CDR3. CDR3 in DNA: TGTGCCTGGAGTCGGGGTCTTTACTCCTCCTACGAGCAGTACTTC. Translating gives CAWSRGLYSSYEQYF.

The rearrangement joins TRBV4-1 to TRBJ2-7, with a weak D call TRBD2 (5 bases). CDR3 length: 14 amino acids. Germline V gene data show CDR1 as MGHRA and CDR2 as YSYEKL. V was cut by 3 bases and J by 3 bases, with 12 bases left in between. The CDR3 is CASSQIKAGYEQYF. CDR3 sequence (DNA): TGCGCCAGCAGCCAGATAAAGGCGGGCTACGAGCAGTACTTC.

The V and J genes are TRBV28 and TRBJ2-4; 12 bases are a match to TRBD2. From germline, CDR1 is MDHEN and CDR2 SYDVKM. The CDR3 sequence is 16 residues long. Losses at the gene ends were 5 bases for V and 7 bases for J; bases not matched to a gene: 9. The CDR3 is CASSPRLAGVHNIQYF. The CDR3 nucleotides read TGTGCCAGCAGTCCGCGACTAGCGGGAGTTCATAACATTCAGTACTTC. Filled out from reference TRBV28 and TRBJ2-4, the complete variable domain reads DVKVTQSSRYLVKRTGEKVFLECVQDMDHENMFWYRQDPGLGLRLIYFSYDVKMKEKGDIPEGYSVSREKKERFSLILESASTNQTSMYLCASSPRLAGVHNIQYFGAGTRLSVL.

This rearrangement joins TRBV6-1 to TRBJ1-2; the D is unclear. V lost 2 bases to trimming and J lost 2 bases, with 12 bases between them. Germline CDR1 and CDR2: MNHNS and SASEGT. This CDR3 is built from 15 residues. The CDR3 DNA sequence: TGTGCCAGCAGTGAATCCCGCCGGAGAAACTATGGCTACACCTTC. This translates into CASSESRRRNYGYTF.

This clone was seen only once. This chain uses TRBV5-6 with TRBJ1-2, with 8 bases identical to TRBD1. Per germline, CDR1 SGHDT and CDR2 YYEEEE. This CDR3 is built from 16 residues. Trimming at V came to 4 bases and at J to 3 bases, leaving 11 bases not matched to a gene. CDR3: CASSPGTGAPHYGYTF. CDR3 DNA sequence: TGTGCCAGCAGCCCCGGGACAGGAGCCCCGCACTATGGCTACACCTTC. The full variable domain, with the rest looked up from reference TRBV5-6 and TRBJ1-2, is DAGVTQSPTHLIKTRGQQVTLRCSPKSGHDTVSWYQQALGQGPQFIFQYYEEEERQRGNFPDRFSGHQFPNYSSELNVNALLLGDSALYLCASSPGTGAPHYGYTFGSGTRLTVV.

The chain joins TRBV9 to TRBJ2-3; tentatively, D is TRBD2 (6 bases). Germline V CDR1 and CDR2: SGDLS, YYNGEE. Trimming shortened V by 0 bases and J by 1 base, and 12 bases separated the two germline ends. The CDR3 has 16 amino acids. CDR3 protein: CASSVGGGMGTDTQYF. For the CDR3, the DNA is TGTGCCAGCAGCGTAGGTGGCGGGATGGGCACAGATACGCAGTATTTT.

V and J are TRBV30 and TRBJ1-6; possibly TRBD1 for D (5 bases). V dropped 0 bases and J dropped 11 bases, with 14 bases sitting between them. CDR3 length equals 14 residues. CDR1 is GTSNPN and CDR2 is SVGIG in the germline V gene (reference sequence). The CDR3 nucleotides read TGTGCCTGGAGTGTAATCAAGGGGAGGACACCCCTCCACTTT. Its protein is CAWSVIKGRTPLHF.

This sequence joins TRBV11-2 and TRBJ2-7; D is possibly TRBD2 (6 bases). Trimming cost V 4 bases and J 3 bases, with 10 bases left between them. Germline CDR1 SGHAT, CDR2 FQNNGV. The CDR3 is 13 amino acids. This CDR3 is CASSWGLYYEQYF. As DNA, the CDR3 is TGTGCCAGCAGCTGGGGACTTTACTACGAGCAGTACTTC.

The V call is TRBV6-5, the J call TRBJ1-2; 7 bases map to TRBD1. There are 14 residues in the CDR3. After removal of 5 bases from V and 4 bases from J, the junction contained 7 bases not matched to a gene. Germline V gene lookup returns CDR1 MNHEY and CDR2 SVGAGI. CDR3 sequence: CASSRQGRGYGYTF. In DNA form, the CDR3 reads TGTGCCAGCAGTAGACAGGGCCGCGGCTATGGCTACACCTTC.

V is TRBV12-5 and J is TRBJ1-1; unclear D gene. CDR3 length: 15 residues. Germline CDR1 and CDR2: LGHNT and FRNRAP. V shed 0 bases and J shed 1 base, with 9 bases lying between them. CDR3 DNA sequence: TGTGCTAGTGGTTTGGTACTCGGTAGGAACACTGAAGCTTTCTTT. Protein sequence: CASGLVLGRNTEAFF.

The rearrangement links TRBV6-1 to TRBJ2-7; 12 bases map to TRBD2. Unmatched junction bases numbered 5, after V lost 3 bases and J lost 2 bases. This CDR3 is 16 amino acids long. CDR1 MNHNS and CDR2 SASEGT come from the germline V gene. In DNA form, the CDR3 reads TGTGCCAGCAGTGATCCGGGACTAGCGGGTGCCTACGAGCAGTACTTC. It is translated as CASSDPGLAGAYEQYF.

The CDR3 reads CASSSPLAGRETQYF. In DNA, the CDR3 is TGTGCCAGCAGCTCACCCCTAGCGGGAAGAGAGACCCAGTACTTC. The chain couples TRBV7-2 to TRBJ2-5; 9 bases are shared with TRBD2. Germline V gives CDR1 SGHTA, CDR2 FQGNSA. Trimming removed 4 bases from V and 4 bases from J; junction bases left unmatched: 7. The CDR3 spans 15 residues.

The chain's CDR3 is CASSLGRGLYNEQFF. DNA for the CDR3: TGTGCCAGCAGCTTAGGCAGGGGGCTCTACAATGAGCAGTTCTTC. The V and J genes are TRBV7-9 and TRBJ2-1; 8 positions match TRBD1. CDR3 length: 15 residues. Trimming cost V 1 base and J 3 bases; bases outside gene matches: 2. In germline, CDR1 is SEHNR, CDR2 FQNEAQ (reference sequence).

The CDR3 loop reads CASSVGRQETQYF. The CDR3 nucleotides read TGTGCCAGCAGTGTGGGCAGGCAAGAGACCCAGTACTTC. The chain joins TRBV2 to TRBJ2-5; D gene unclear. Germline V CDR1 and CDR2: SNHLY, FYNNEI. Trimming removed 4 bases at V and 2 bases at J, with 8 bases between. This CDR3 comprises 13 residues.

This rearrangement joins TRBV5-1 to TRBJ2-7; weak D call: TRBD1 (6 bases). There are 14 residues in the CDR3. Looked up from germline, CDR1 is SGHRS and CDR2 is YFSETQ. V was trimmed by 4 bases and J by 6 bases, leaving 17 bases between them. The CDR3 DNA follows: TGCGCCAGCAGCCTAGGGACACCGGCACCCGAGCAGTACTTC. Translated, it gives CASSLGTPAPEQYF.

This clone has just one count. The J gene is TRBJ2-3, the V gene TRBV5-1; the match to TRBD2 covers 11 bases. CDR3 size: 15 residues. Germline-derived CDR1 and CDR2 are SGHRS and YFSETQ. Unmatched junction bases numbered 5, after V lost 4 bases and J lost 4 bases. Here the CDR3 reads CASSRTSGSSDTQYF. The CDR3 DNA follows: TGCGCCAGCAGCAGAACTAGCGGGAGCTCAGATACGCAGTATTTT.

This rearrangement joins TRBV28 to TRBJ1-3; no definite D call. The germline gives CDR1 MDHEN, CDR2 SYDVKM. This CDR3 region has 13 residues. V shed 2 bases and J shed 0 bases, with 2 bases lying between them. In DNA form, the CDR3 reads TGTGCCAGCAGTTTAGACTCTGGAAACACCATATATTTT. It translates to CASSLDSGNTIYF.

The chain uses TRBV6-2 or TRBV6-3 and TRBJ2-7, with 7 bases aligning to TRBD1. CDR3 size: 15 residues. With V trimmed by 6 bases and J by 2 bases, 10 bases remained unmatched. Germline V CDR1 and CDR2: MNHEY, SVGEGT. This chain's CDR3 is CASSNRGKKTYEQYF. In DNA, the CDR3 is TGTGCCAGCAGCAACAGGGGTAAGAAGACCTACGAGCAGTACTTC.

V is TRBV18 and J is TRBJ2-7, with 9 bases lining up with TRBD1. The J segment lost 6 bases and the V segment lost 2 bases, leaving 8 bases of the junction unmatched. The germline V gene has CDR1 KGHSH and CDR2 LQKENI. The CDR3 is made up of 15 amino acids. The CDR3 DNA reads TGTGCCAGCTCACCAGCGGTACAGGGGGCCGTCGAGCAGTACTTC. It specifies CASSPAVQGAVEQYF.

The V call is TRBV29-1, the J call TRBJ1-2; no reliable D call. The ends were cut back, 7 bases at V and 0 bases at J, with 12 bases in the middle. Germline assignment: CDR1 SQVTM and CDR2 ANQGSEA. The CDR3 has 13 amino acids. CDR3 residues: CSAGEKANYGYTF. The CDR3 nucleotides read TGCAGCGCCGGGGAGAAGGCTAACTATGGCTACACCTTC.

The count of this clone is one. V and J are TRBV7-6 and TRBJ2-2; D unresolved. CDR1 is SGHVS, CDR2 FNYEAQ, per germline. This CDR3 is built from 17 residues. V was clipped by 4 bases and J by 0 bases, with 15 bases between them. CDR3 bases: TGTGCCAGCAGCTCCAGACCGAACTTCGCGAACACCGGGGAGCTGTTTTTT. This translates into CASSSRPNFANTGELFF.

The rearrangement uses TRBV19 and TRBJ2-2, with 8 bases matching TRBD2. Trimming cost V 3 bases and J 0 bases; bases outside gene matches: 9. Germline V CDR1 and CDR2: LNHDA, SQIVND (reference sequence). The CDR3 sequence is 18 residues long. CDR3 residues: CASSMAEAGATNTGELFF. CDR3 sequence (DNA): TGTGCCAGTAGTATGGCGGAAGCGGGAGCGACGAACACCGGGGAGCTGTTTTTT.